This TCR beta chain was recorded in a study of blood T cell repertoires in COVID-19. Sequencing was performed with immunoSEQ multiplex PCR; in TCRdb, only in-frame clones are kept and a portion is missing. The sample holds some 130,000 clones, approximately 85% seen once. Trimming took off 5 bases at V and 5 bases at J, with 19 bases between the two ends. The CDR3 extends over 15 amino acids. Germline lookup yields CDR1 SGHTA and CDR2 FQGNSA. Input material: peripheral blood. The chain carries TRBV7-2 and TRBJ2-7; D may be TRBD1 (5 bases). The receptor was derived from a human donor in a cohort sampled during active COVID-19. The CDR3 region is CASSNVLSTGHEQYF. The CDR3 DNA follows: TGTGCCAGCAGCAACGTTTTATCTACAGGACACGAGCAGTACTTC.